The 27 T cell receptor beta chains reported below all come from one sample, sequenced in a study of OX40 agonist ivuxolimab in advanced cancers. Sequencing was performed with immunoSEQ multiplex PCR; in TCRdb, only in-frame clones are kept and a portion is missing. The table lists 90,000 to 130,000 clones, approximately 89% of them singletons. This sample comprised CD4+ or CD8+ T cells sorted from blood, obtained in a trial of the OX40 agonist ivuxolimab. The receptors were gathered from an adult with an advanced solid tumor such as melanoma, head and neck, liver or kidney cancer.

This clone was counted a single time. The CDR3 region is CASSSGYTNYGYTF. The CDR3 DNA sequence: TGTGCCAGCAGCTCAGGGTATACGAACTATGGCTACACCTTC. The V gene is TRBV5-4, the J gene TRBJ1-2; possible D gene TRBD1, 5 bases. The V and J ends lost 3 bases and 2 bases respectively, with 11 bases between them. CDR3 length: 14 residues. Per germline, CDR1 SGHNT and CDR2 YYREEE (reference sequence).

The CDR3 is CASSYPGAYGYTF. The CDR3 nucleotides read TGTGCCAGCAGTTACCCAGGGGCCTATGGCTACACCTTC. The chain recombines TRBV6-5 with TRBJ1-2; possibly TRBD1 for D (6 bases). CDR1 MNHEY and CDR2 SVGAGI come from the germline V gene. This CDR3 comprises 13 residues. The ends were cut back, 2 bases at V and 4 bases at J, with 8 bases in the middle.

The V gene is TRBV10-3, the J gene TRBJ2-1; D is ambiguous. Per germline, CDR1 ENHRY and CDR2 SYGVKD. CDR3 size: 15 residues. V was clipped by 7 bases and J by 4 bases, with 17 bases between them. CDR3 sequence (DNA): TGTGCCATCACCCCGGAAGGTGGATCTTACAATGAGCAGTTCTTC. It specifies CAITPEGGSYNEQFF.

V usage is TRBV13 and J usage is TRBJ1-3; the D is unclear. Germline V lookup: CDR1 PRHDT, CDR2 FYEKMQ (reference sequence). CDR3 size: 15 residues. Deletions cut 4 bases from V and 0 bases from J, with 10 bases between. The CDR3 DNA reads as TGTGCCAGCAGCTCCCGGGATTACTCTGGAAACACCATATATTTT. The encoded protein is CASSSRDYSGNTIYF. Using reference TRBV13 and TRBJ1-3 for the parts outside the CDR3, the full variable domain is AAGVIQSPRHLIKEKRETATLKCYPIPRHDTVYWYQQGPGQDPQFLISFYEKMQSDKGSIPDRFSAQQFSDYHSELNMSSLELGDSALYFCASSSRDYSGNTIYFGEGSWLTVV.

The chain has TRBV18 and TRBJ1-1, with TRBD1 matching 7 bases. The CDR3 runs 15 residues. The germline V gene encodes CDR1 KGHSH and CDR2 LQKENI. The trim removed 6 bases at V and 4 bases at J, leaving 11 bases unmatched. The CDR3 spells CASSPQEGGITEAFF. The CDR3 nucleotides are TGTGCCAGCTCCCCCCAGGAAGGGGGCATCACTGAAGCTTTCTTT.

The rearrangement uses TRBV7-2 and TRBJ2-1, with D possibly being TRBD1 or TRBD2 (5 bases each). Germline V gene lookup returns CDR1 SGHTA and CDR2 FQGNSA. Trimming cost V 5 bases and J 4 bases, with 21 bases left between them. This CDR3 spans 17 amino acids. CDR3 in DNA: TGTGCCAGCAGCCAGGGCCCACAAGTCGGAGGTTACAATGAGCAGTTCTTC. The encoded protein is CASSQGPQVGGYNEQFF.

This rearrangement joins TRBV6-1 to TRBJ2-7, with 8 positions matching TRBD2. The trim removed 6 bases at V and 2 bases at J, leaving 6 bases unmatched. CDR1 and CDR2 from the germline V gene are MNHNS and SASEGT. The CDR3 loop spans 14 amino acids. The CDR3 is CASRRGDQAYEQYF. DNA for the CDR3: TGTGCCAGCAGGCGGGGGGACCAGGCCTACGAGCAGTACTTC.

The chain carries TRBV7-9 and TRBJ2-4; TRBD1 is a possible D gene (7 bases). The CDR3 loop spans 17 amino acids. Germline assignment: CDR1 SEHNR and CDR2 FQNEAQ (reference sequence). Trimming pared 5 bases from V and 0 bases from J, leaving 17 bases between. The CDR3 is CASSVGGGSLAKNIQYF. In DNA, the CDR3 is TGTGCCAGCAGCGTAGGAGGGGGCTCTCTAGCCAAAAACATTCAGTACTTC.

The CDR3 bases are TGTGCCAGCAGTTCCTATGGGAGGAACACTGAAGCTTTCTTT. It yields the protein CASSSYGRNTEAFF. The rearrangement joins TRBV6-5 to TRBJ1-1; D is unclear. The CDR3 has 14 residues. Trimming took 4 bases from V and 1 from J, leaving 10 bases between them. Germline CDR1 is MNHEY and CDR2 is SVGAGI.

The genes are TRBV7-2 and TRBJ2-3; a weak D match, TRBD2 (5 bases). Per the germline V gene, CDR1 is SGHTA and CDR2 is FQGNSA. The CDR3 is made up of 14 amino acids. V was cut by 2 bases and J by 2 bases, with 8 bases left in between. The CDR3 is CASSLRRATDTQYF. The CDR3 nucleotides are TGTGCCAGCAGCTTAAGGCGGGCCACAGATACGCAGTATTTT.

The J gene is TRBJ2-7, the V gene TRBV29-1; D may be TRBD2 (5 bases). Germline-derived CDR1 and CDR2 are SQVTM and ANQGSEA. The CDR3 runs to 12 residues. Trimming left V 5 bases short and J 6 bases short, with 14 bases between. The CDR3 spells CSVRTPNAEQYF. CDR3 coding DNA: TGCAGCGTTAGGACTCCTAATGCCGAGCAGTACTTC.

This chain links TRBV15 with TRBJ2-1; 9 bases match TRBD1. Germline V gene data show CDR1 as LNHNV and CDR2 as YYDKDF (reference sequence). The junction had 5 bases not matched to a gene; V was cut back by 1 base and J by 4 bases. The CDR3 consists of 16 residues. CDR3 nucleotide sequence: TGTGCCACCAGCAGAGCCGGGACAGGGTATTACAATGAGCAGTTCTTC. It specifies CATSRAGTGYYNEQFF. The variable domain in full, completed from reference TRBV15 and TRBJ2-1, reads DAMVIQNPRYQVTQFGKPVTLSCSQTLNHNVMYWYQQKSSQAPKLLFHYYDKDFNNEADTPDNFQSRRPNTSFCFLDIRSPGLGDTAMYLCATSRAGTGYYNEQFFGPGTRLTVL.

The V and J genes are TRBV11-2 and TRBJ2-1; TRBD2 might be the D (6 bases). The CDR3 loop spans 14 amino acids. Between the trimmed V and J ends, which lost 1 base and 9 bases, there was a span of 13 bases. Germline CDR1 reads SGHAT; CDR2 reads FQNNGV. The CDR3 loop is CASSLVWEEGEQFF. The CDR3, as DNA: TGTGCCAGCAGCTTAGTCTGGGAGGAAGGTGAGCAGTTCTTC.

V and J are TRBV19 and TRBJ2-2, with no clear D. The CDR3 consists of 17 residues. Germline V CDR1 and CDR2: LNHDA, SQIVND (reference sequence). Trimming removed 6 bases from V and 0 bases from J, with 17 bases in between. The CDR3, as DNA: TGTGCCAGTAGCGAAGACATTGACGGACCGAACACCGGGGAGCTGTTTTTT. Amino acids: CASSEDIDGPNTGELFF.

This clone came up once. J is TRBJ1-6 and V is TRBV19, with D unresolved. With 3 bases removed from V and 6 bases from J, the gap between germline ends came to 6 bases. Germline CDR1 and CDR2: LNHDA and SQIVND (reference sequence). The CDR3 length is 13 residues. CDR3 protein: CASSIGGNSPLHF. The DNA of the CDR3 is TGTGCCAGTAGTATTGGTGGTAATTCACCCCTCCACTTT. The whole variable domain, remainder taken from reference TRBV19 and TRBJ1-6, is DGGITQSPKYLFRKEGQNVTLSCEQNLNHDAMYWYRQDPGQGLRLIYYSQIVNDFQKGDIAEGYSVSREKKESFPLTVTSAQKNPTAFYLCASSIGGNSPLHFGNGTRLTVT.

V usage is TRBV29-1 and J usage is TRBJ1-2; possible D gene TRBD1, 5 bases. The germline CDR1 and CDR2 sequences are SQVTM and ANQGSEA. CDR3 length: 12 amino acids. The chain's CDR3 is CTFVGTRGGYTF. In DNA, the CDR3 is TGCACCTTTGTTGGGACCCGGGGTGGCTACACCTTC.

J is TRBJ2-7 and V is TRBV9; D is unresolved. This CDR3 is built from 15 residues. With 0 bases removed from V and 3 bases from J, the gap between germline ends came to 13 bases. CDR1 and CDR2 (germline): SGDLS, YYNGEE. The CDR3 here is CASSVEAGFHYEQYF. CDR3 coding DNA: TGTGCCAGCAGCGTAGAGGCAGGTTTTCACTACGAGCAGTACTTC.

The rearrangement links TRBV5-4 to TRBJ2-5; D gene unclear. With 4 bases removed from V and 3 bases from J, the gap between germline ends came to 10 bases. Germline V gene sequence: CDR1 SGHNT, CDR2 YYREEE (reference sequence). This CDR3 contains 13 residues. CDR3 amino acids: CASSRYTEETQYF. CDR3 DNA: TGTGCCAGCAGCAGATACACTGAAGAGACCCAGTACTTC.

The chain links TRBV10-3 to TRBJ2-2, with TRBD2 as a possible D gene (5 bases). CDR1 and CDR2 from the germline V gene are ENHRY and SYGVKD. The CDR3 runs to 13 residues. V lost 7 bases and J lost 4, with 10 bases in between. In nucleotides, the CDR3 is TGTGCCATCACAGAGGGATCCACCGGGGAGCTGTTTTTT. Translation: CAITEGSTGELFF.

The chain links TRBV5-1 to TRBJ1-2, with D uncertain. CDR1 is SGHRS, CDR2 YFSETQ, per germline. With 0 bases removed from V and 2 bases from J, the gap between germline ends came to 17 bases. The CDR3 spans 17 residues. Here the CDR3 reads CASSLGTAGPPNYGYTF. The CDR3 DNA is TGCGCCAGCAGCTTGGGAACGGCAGGACCCCCCAACTATGGCTACACCTTC.

The gene calls are TRBV28 and TRBJ2-7, with D perhaps matching TRBD1 (6 bases). The CDR3 is 13 residues long. The V end lost 9 bases, the J end lost 4 bases, and 16 bases lay between the germline ends. Per the germline V gene, CDR1 is MDHEN and CDR2 is SYDVKM. CDR3 sequence: CASREQGKYEQYF. The CDR3 DNA reads TGTGCCAGTCGCGAACAGGGCAAATACGAGCAGTACTTC.

V and J are TRBV6-1 and TRBJ1-2, with D possibly TRBD1 on 6 matching bases. This CDR3 contains 14 residues. The V end was cut by 6 bases, the J end by 2 bases, with 13 bases between. Per germline, CDR1 MNHNS and CDR2 SASEGT. The CDR3 loop is CASRDRGANYGYTF. In nucleotides, the CDR3 is TGTGCCAGCAGGGATAGGGGGGCGAACTATGGCTACACCTTC.

CDR3 loop: CASSLGNYGYTF. CDR3 nucleotide sequence: TGTGCCAGCAGTTTAGGCAATTATGGCTACACCTTC. The genes are TRBV28 and TRBJ1-2; D unresolved. CDR3 length equals 12 residues. Germline V CDR1 and CDR2: MDHEN, SYDVKM. Trimming removed 2 bases at V and 5 bases at J, with 6 bases between.

This clone turned up a few times. The rearrangement joins TRBV5-4 to TRBJ1-3; no clear D gene. Trimming removed 7 bases from V and 3 bases from J, with 11 bases in between. Germline V gene sequence: CDR1 SGHNT, CDR2 YYREEE (reference sequence). The CDR3 is 13 amino acids. CDR3 sequence (DNA): TGTGCCAGCGGTGCCGGGGTTGGAAACACCATATATTTT. This translates into CASGAGVGNTIYF.

The rearrangement links TRBV11-2 to TRBJ2-1; the match to TRBD1 covers 7 bases. CDR1 and CDR2 from the germline V gene are SGHAT and FQNNGV. The CDR3 is 15 residues long. V lost 2 bases, J lost 2 bases, and 3 bases stayed unmatched. The CDR3 sequence: CASSLLQGTYNEQFF. The CDR3 nucleotides are TGTGCCAGCAGCTTATTACAGGGGACCTACAATGAGCAGTTCTTC.

The J gene is TRBJ2-1, the V gene TRBV11-2, with TRBD2 matching 11 bases. Trimming at V came to 2 bases and at J to 10 bases, leaving 7 bases not matched to a gene. CDR1 is SGHAT, CDR2 FQNNGV, per germline. The CDR3 spans 15 residues. Here the CDR3 DNA reads TGTGCCAGCAGCTTACAGGTAGCGGGAGGGATAGAGCAGTTCTTC. Translating it yields CASSLQVAGGIEQFF.

J is TRBJ1-1 and V is TRBV5-6; D is ambiguous. V lost 0 bases and J 1 base, leaving 10 bases between the germline ends. CDR3 length: 15 residues. CDR1 SGHDT and CDR2 YYEEEE come from the germline V gene. The CDR3 nucleotides read TGTGCCAGCAGCTTGGCCTCAGAATGGAACACTGAAGCTTTCTTT. Translating gives CASSLASEWNTEAFF. Combining the CDR3 with reference TRBV5-6 and TRBJ1-1 gives the whole variable domain DAGVTQSPTHLIKTRGQQVTLRCSPKSGHDTVSWYQQALGQGPQFIFQYYEEEERQRGNFPDRFSGHQFPNYSSELNVNALLLGDSALYLCASSLASEWNTEAFFGQGTRLTVV.